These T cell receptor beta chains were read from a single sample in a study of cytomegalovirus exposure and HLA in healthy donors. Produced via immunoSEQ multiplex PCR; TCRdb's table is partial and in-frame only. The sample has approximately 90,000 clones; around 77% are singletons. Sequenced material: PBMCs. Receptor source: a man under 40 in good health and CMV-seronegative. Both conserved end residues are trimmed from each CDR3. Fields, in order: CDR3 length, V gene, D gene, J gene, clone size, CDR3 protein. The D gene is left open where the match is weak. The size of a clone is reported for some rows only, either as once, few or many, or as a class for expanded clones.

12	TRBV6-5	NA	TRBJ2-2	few	ASRKGQNTGELF
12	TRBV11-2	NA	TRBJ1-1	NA	ASSPSIGQGKAF
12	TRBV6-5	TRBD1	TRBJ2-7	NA	ASSYYRGSNEQY
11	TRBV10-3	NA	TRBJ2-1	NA	AIRPAEYNEQF
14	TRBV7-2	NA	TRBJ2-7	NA	ASSSTLTGTFYEQY
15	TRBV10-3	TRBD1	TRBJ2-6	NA	AIREDRGLAGANVLT
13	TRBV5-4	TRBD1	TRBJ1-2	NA	ASSPGQGESYGYT
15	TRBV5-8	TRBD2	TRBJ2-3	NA	ASSLYLLAGPTDTQY
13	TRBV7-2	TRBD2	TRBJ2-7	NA	ASSPWTSGRGEQY
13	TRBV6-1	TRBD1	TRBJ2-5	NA	ASSEGGTGAETQY
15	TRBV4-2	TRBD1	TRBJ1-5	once	ASSQGSGTGVNQPQH